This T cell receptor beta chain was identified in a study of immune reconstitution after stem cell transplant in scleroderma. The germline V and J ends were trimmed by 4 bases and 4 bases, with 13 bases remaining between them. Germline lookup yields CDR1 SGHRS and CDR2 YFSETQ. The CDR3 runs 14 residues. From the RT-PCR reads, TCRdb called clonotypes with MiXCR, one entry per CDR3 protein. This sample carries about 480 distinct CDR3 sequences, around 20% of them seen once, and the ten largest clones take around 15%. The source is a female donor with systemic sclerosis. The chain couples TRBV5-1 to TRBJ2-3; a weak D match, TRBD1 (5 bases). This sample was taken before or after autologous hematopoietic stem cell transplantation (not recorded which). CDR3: CASSLGHIPDTQYF. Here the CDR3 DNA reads TGCGCCAGCAGCCTAGGACATATACCAGATACGCAGTATTTT.